The entry that follows covers one TCR beta chain sequence. Its specificity is unknown. This record belongs to a study of long-term antiretroviral therapy in people with HIV. Study-level findings and limits: Comparison with controls showed narrower CDR3 length ranges in HIV repertoires.

Run at survey level, the immunoSEQ assay was version v3.0. The method was immunoSEQ multiplex PCR; TCRdb's version includes in-frame clones alone and lacks a portion of them. The sample holds roughly 28,000 clones; approximately 88% are singletons and the top ten take around 4%. The V gene's germline CDR1 is SGHRS and CDR2 YFSETQ. CDR3 length equals 14 residues. Trimming pared 1 base from V and 9 bases from J, leaving 14 bases between. The material sequenced was unsorted PBMCs, taken 0.5 years after starting antiretroviral therapy. The chain carries TRBV5-1 and TRBJ2-1; D is possibly TRBD2 (6 bases). This TCR came from a woman under 30 with HIV. CDR3 protein: CASSLFGEEGEQFF. In DNA, the CDR3 is TGCGCCAGCAGCTTGTTCGGGGAGGAGGGTGAGCAGTTCTTC.